The 16 T cell receptor beta chains in this list originate from one sample, sequenced in a study of T cell responses to AZD1222 COVID-19 vaccine. Profiling relied on immunoSEQ multiplex PCR, and the TCRdb table lists in-frame clones only, not all of them. This table holds 85,000 to 130,000 clones, 90% found once. Specimen: peripheral blood, collected 28 days after the second AZD1222 dose. Receptors originate from an adult who received the AZD1222 COVID-19 vaccine.

This clone was recorded once. The CDR3 nucleotides read TGTGCCATCAGTGACCCGGGAGGGGAGACCTACGAGCAGTACTTC. As protein: CAISDPGGETYEQYF. The chain links TRBV10-3 to TRBJ2-7, with 8 positions matching TRBD2. J gave up 2 bases and V 3 bases, and 6 bases lay outside the gene matches. Germline lookup yields CDR1 ENHRY and CDR2 SYGVKD. The CDR3 runs 15 residues.

This rearrangement joins TRBV14 to TRBJ2-5; D gene unclear. Germline V gives CDR1 SGHDN, CDR2 FVKESK. The V end lost 0 bases, the J end lost 4 bases, and 6 bases lay between the germline ends. This CDR3 contains 13 residues. The CDR3 protein is CASSQDMRETQYF. The CDR3 DNA follows: TGTGCCAGCAGCCAAGATATGAGAGAGACCCAGTACTTC. Supplemented by reference TRBV14 and TRBJ2-5, the full variable domain reads EAGVTQFPSHSVIEKGQTVTLRCDPISGHDNLYWYRRVMGKEIKFLLHFVKESKQDESGMPNNRFLAERTGGTYSTLKVQPAELEDSGVYFCASSQDMRETQYFGPGTRLLVL.

The chain combines TRBV6-2 or TRBV6-3 with TRBJ2-7, with D unclear. CDR1 and CDR2 from the germline V gene are MNHEY and SVGEGT. The CDR3 loop spans 15 amino acids. V dropped 2 bases and J dropped 2 bases, with 13 bases sitting between them. The chain's CDR3 is CASSYNDGYTYEQYF. CDR3 nucleotide sequence: TGTGCCAGCAGTTACAATGACGGATACACCTACGAGCAGTACTTC.

For this clone: Relative to the germline gene, one junction end is altered; a read error may explain this. This same CDR3 is encoded by further DNA sequences in the sample. This sequence joins TRBV5-1 and TRBJ1-1, with D possibly being TRBD1 (6 bases). The CDR3 totals 16 residues. Germline V gives CDR1 SGHRS, CDR2 YFSETQ. The CDR3 loop is CASSLSLGHRNTEAFF. Here the CDR3 DNA reads TGCGCCAGCAGCTTGTCCTTGGGACACCGAAACACCGAAGCTTTCTTT.

The V and J genes are TRBV5-1 and TRBJ2-3, with D possibly TRBD2 on 5 matching bases. V was shortened by 0 bases and J by 2 bases, with 13 bases between the two germline ends. CDR1 and CDR2 (germline): SGHRS, YFSETQ. This CDR3 contains 16 residues. CDR3 DNA sequence: TGCGCCAGCAGCTTGGGCCGCGGGTCCCCCACAGATACGCAGTATTTT. Protein sequence: CASSLGRGSPTDTQYF.

CDR3 nucleotide sequence: TGCGCCAGCACCCCCTGGCGGGGGACCTACAATGAGCAGTTCTTC. This translates into CASTPWRGTYNEQFF. The V gene is TRBV4-1, the J gene TRBJ2-1; 7 nucleotides match TRBD2. Germline-derived CDR1 and CDR2 are MGHRA and YSYEKL. The J segment lost 2 bases and the V segment lost 7 bases, leaving 8 bases of the junction unmatched. The CDR3 totals 15 residues.

Worth noting for this clone: Other DNA variants within this sample encode the same CDR3. This chain uses TRBV18 with TRBJ1-5; TRBD1 agrees at 7 bases. The J segment lost 0 bases and the V segment lost 2 bases, leaving 1 base of the junction unmatched. Germline CDR1 reads KGHSH; CDR2 reads LQKENI. CDR3 length equals 15 residues. The CDR3 here is CASSPGQASNQPQHF. As DNA, the CDR3 is TGTGCCAGCTCACCAGGACAGGCTAGCAATCAGCCCCAGCATTTT.

The chain has TRBV19 and TRBJ2-3; the D is unclear. Germline V lookup: CDR1 LNHDA, CDR2 SQIVND (reference sequence). V lost 0 bases and J lost 6, with 19 bases in between. The CDR3 contains 17 residues. CDR3 loop: CASSIDIWKAPGDTQYF. Written as DNA, the CDR3 is TGTGCCAGTAGTATAGATATCTGGAAAGCCCCCGGGGATACGCAGTATTTT.

Remarks on this clone: Relative to the germline gene, one junction end is altered; a read error may explain this. The chain has TRBV29-1 and TRBJ2-3; 13 bases align to TRBD2. The CDR3 spans 13 residues. The germline V gene has CDR1 SQVTM and CDR2 ANQGSEA. The CDR3 sequence is CSVEGRTSGGPLF. In DNA form, the CDR3 reads TGCAGCGTCGAGGGGAGGACTAGCGGGGGCCCTCTTTTT.

The chain uses TRBV6-2 or TRBV6-3 and TRBJ1-1, with D unresolved. This CDR3 region has 12 residues. Trimming removed 6 bases from V and 4 bases from J, with 9 bases in between. The V gene's germline CDR1 is MNHEY and CDR2 SVGEGT. CDR3 sequence reads: CASSTTLTEAFF. The CDR3 DNA reads TGTGCCAGCAGCACTACACTCACTGAAGCTTTCTTT.

This chain links TRBV19 with TRBJ1-1, with 8 bases matching TRBD1. There are 14 residues in the CDR3. Germline V gene data show CDR1 as LNHDA and CDR2 as SQIVND (reference sequence). Trimming removed 5 bases from V and 5 bases from J; junction bases left unmatched: 7. CDR3 DNA sequence: TGTGCCAGTAGTCTTCAGGGGGCTGGAACTGAAGCTTTCTTT. It specifies CASSLQGAGTEAFF.

This chain connects TRBV7-2 to TRBJ1-6; tentative D call: TRBD1 (6 bases). V was clipped by 3 bases and J by 9 bases, with 18 bases between them. The CDR3 spans 16 residues. Germline-derived CDR1 and CDR2 are SGHTA and FQGNSA. The CDR3 region has the DNA TGTGCCAGCAGCTTGGGCACCGGGGGCCGGGGTTCACCCCTCCACTTT. This sequence encodes CASSLGTGGRGSPLHF.

The gene calls are TRBV6-1 and TRBJ2-5; D is undetermined. The CDR3 is 14 residues long. The ends were cut back, 0 bases at V and 2 bases at J, with 7 bases in the middle. The germline V gene has CDR1 MNHNS and CDR2 SASEGT. CDR3 residues: CASSEALKQETQYF. The DNA of the CDR3 is TGTGCCAGCAGTGAAGCGTTAAAACAAGAGACCCAGTACTTC.

The chain combines TRBV9 with TRBJ2-3; D possibly matches TRBD1 or TRBD2 (6 bases each). Germline CDR1 and CDR2: SGDLS and YYNGEE. Trimming removed 0 bases from V and 2 bases from J, with 13 bases in between. CDR3 size: 16 residues. The CDR3 protein is CASSVGGASDTDTQYF. Here the CDR3 DNA reads TGTGCCAGCAGCGTAGGGGGGGCTAGCGACACAGATACGCAGTATTTT.

The chain has TRBV11-2 and TRBJ1-2; 9 bases map to TRBD1. After removal of 0 bases from V and 6 bases from J, the junction contained 8 bases not matched to a gene. Germline V gene data show CDR1 as SGHAT and CDR2 as FQNNGV. This CDR3 spans 16 amino acids. This chain's CDR3 is CASSLDIAGTGNGYTF. CDR3 bases: TGTGCCAGCAGCTTAGATATTGCCGGGACAGGGAATGGCTACACCTTC.

V usage is TRBV7-9 and J usage is TRBJ2-7, with 9 bases identical to TRBD1. This CDR3 has 13 residues. V trimming: 8 bases; J trimming: 3 bases; junction bases outside the gene matches: 5. Germline V gives CDR1 SEHNR, CDR2 FQNEAQ (reference sequence). CDR3 protein: CASGKTGGYEQYF. CDR3 nucleotides: TGTGCCAGCGGGAAGACAGGGGGCTACGAGCAGTACTTC. The variable domain in full, completed from reference TRBV7-9 and TRBJ2-7, reads DTGVSQNPRHKITKRGQNVTFRCDPISEHNRLYWYRQTLGQGPEFLTYFQNEAQLEKSRLLSDRFSAERPKGSFSTLEIQRTEQGDSAMYLCASGKTGGYEQYFGPGTRLTVT.